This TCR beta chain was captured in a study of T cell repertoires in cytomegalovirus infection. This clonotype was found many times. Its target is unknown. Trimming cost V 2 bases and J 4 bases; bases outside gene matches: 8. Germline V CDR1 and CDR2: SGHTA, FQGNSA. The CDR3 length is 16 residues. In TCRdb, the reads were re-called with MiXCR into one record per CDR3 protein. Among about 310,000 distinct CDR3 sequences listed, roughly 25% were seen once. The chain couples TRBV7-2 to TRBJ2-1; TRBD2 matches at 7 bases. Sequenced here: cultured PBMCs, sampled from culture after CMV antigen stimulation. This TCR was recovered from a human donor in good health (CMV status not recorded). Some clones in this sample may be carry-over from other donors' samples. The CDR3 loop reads CASSLRWGEGYNEQFF. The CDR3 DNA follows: TGTGCCAGCAGCTTAAGGTGGGGGGAGGGGTACAATGAGCAGTTCTTC.